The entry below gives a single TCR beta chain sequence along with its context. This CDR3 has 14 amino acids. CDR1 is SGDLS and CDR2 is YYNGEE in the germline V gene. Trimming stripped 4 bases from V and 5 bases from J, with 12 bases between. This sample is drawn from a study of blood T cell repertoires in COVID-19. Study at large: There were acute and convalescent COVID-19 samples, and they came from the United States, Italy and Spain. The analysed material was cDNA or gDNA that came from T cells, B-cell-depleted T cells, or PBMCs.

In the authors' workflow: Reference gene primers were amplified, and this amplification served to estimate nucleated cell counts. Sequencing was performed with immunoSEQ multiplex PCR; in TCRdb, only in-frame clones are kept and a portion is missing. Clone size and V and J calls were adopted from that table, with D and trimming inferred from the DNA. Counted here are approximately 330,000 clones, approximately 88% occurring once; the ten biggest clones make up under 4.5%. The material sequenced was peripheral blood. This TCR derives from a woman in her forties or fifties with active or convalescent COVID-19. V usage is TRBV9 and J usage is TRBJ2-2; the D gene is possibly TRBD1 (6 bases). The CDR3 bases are TGTGCCAGCAGCACCTCGAGGGGGACCGGGGAGCTGTTTTTT. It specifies CASSTSRGTGELFF.